These T cell receptor beta chains were read from a single sample in a study of molecular identifiers for immune sequencing clone quantification. One entry per CDR3 protein, called by TCRdb with MiXCR from the PCR reads. The table lists about 510,000 distinct CDR3 sequences, 20% to 25% of them singletons. The sample consisted of naive CD8+ T cells from blood, with Jurkat cell RNA spiked in. Receptors originate from a human donor in good health. Some libraries in this study had Jurkat cell RNA spiked in. Each CDR3 is given with its conserved first and last residue. A D gene is named only where the DNA matches it firmly. Size is stated for part of the rows, as once, few or many counts, or as a class when the clone is expanded.

CDR3aa: CASSYVRPNTEAFF
CDR3nt: TGTGCCAGCAGCTACGTGAGACCGAACACTGAAGCTTTCTTT
j_gene: TRBJ1-1
v_gene: TRBV7-9
d_gene: NA
abundance: few
len: 14

CDR3aa: CASSSGSLETQYF
CDR3nt: TGTGCCAGTTCTAGCGGGAGTCTGGAGACCCAGTACTTC
j_gene: TRBJ2-5
v_gene: TRBV9
d_gene: TRBD2
abundance: NA
len: 13

CDR3aa: CANGQGRTEAFF
CDR3nt: TGTGCCAATGGACAGGGGCGCACTGAAGCTTTCTTT
j_gene: TRBJ1-1
v_gene: TRBV10-3
d_gene: TRBD1
abundance: many
len: 12

CDR3aa: CASSLRQDSYEQYF
CDR3nt: TGTGCCAGTAGTTTAAGGCAGGACTCCTACGAGCAGTACTTC
j_gene: TRBJ2-7
v_gene: TRBV19
d_gene: NA
abundance: few
len: 14

CDR3aa: CASSVLGIDPFF
CDR3nt: TGTGCCAGCAGTGTGTTGGGGATAGATCCCTTCTTC
j_gene: TRBJ2-1
v_gene: TRBV25-1
d_gene: NA
abundance: many
len: 12

CDR3aa: CASSPGPMESDTQYF
CDR3nt: TGCGCCAGCAGCCCCGGACCGATGGAGTCGGATACGCAGTATTTT
j_gene: TRBJ2-3
v_gene: TRBV4-3
d_gene: NA
abundance: many
len: 15

CDR3aa: CASSPQEAYEQYF
CDR3nt: TGTGCCAGCAGCCCCCAGGAGGCCTACGAGCAGTACTTC
j_gene: TRBJ2-7
v_gene: TRBV7-2
d_gene: NA
abundance: NA
len: 13

CDR3aa: CASSYPAGETQYF
CDR3nt: TGTGCCAGCAGTTACCCGGCAGGGGAGACCCAGTACTTC
j_gene: TRBJ2-5
v_gene: TRBV6-5
d_gene: NA
abundance: many
len: 13

CDR3aa: CSVRGRTQSSNYGYTF
CDR3nt: TGCAGCGTCCGGGGCCGGACTCAGTCTTCTAACTATGGCTACACCTTC
j_gene: TRBJ1-2
v_gene: TRBV29-1
d_gene: NA
abundance: few
len: 16

CDR3aa: CSVEEKRARGHPSYEQYF
CDR3nt: TGCAGCGTTGAAGAGAAGAGGGCCAGGGGGCATCCCTCCTACGAGCAGTACTTC
j_gene: TRBJ2-7
v_gene: TRBV29-1
d_gene: TRBD1
abundance: many
len: 18

CDR3aa: CASSRNPRSYNEQFF
CDR3nt: TGTGCCAGCAGTCGCAATCCCCGCTCCTACAATGAGCAGTTCTTC
j_gene: TRBJ2-1
v_gene: TRBV11-3
d_gene: NA
abundance: few
len: 15

CDR3aa: CASSPRGISSYNEQFF
CDR3nt: TGTGCCAGCAGCCCCAGGGGAATTAGCTCCTACAATGAGCAGTTCTTC
j_gene: TRBJ2-1
v_gene: TRBV5-3
d_gene: NA
abundance: few
len: 16

CDR3aa: CASSQETTSGLLSYEQYF
CDR3nt: TGCGCCAGCAGCCAAGAAACGACTAGCGGGCTCCTCTCCTACGAGCAGTACTTC
j_gene: TRBJ2-7
v_gene: TRBV4-3
d_gene: TRBD2
abundance: NA
len: 18

CDR3aa: CASSMQGSSGNTIYF
CDR3nt: TGTGCCAGCAGTATGCAGGGAAGCTCTGGAAACACCATATATTTT
j_gene: TRBJ1-3
v_gene: TRBV2
d_gene: NA
abundance: NA
len: 15

CDR3aa: CSVVRGQGYTF
CDR3nt: TGCAGCGTTGTCAGGGGCCAAGGCTACACCTTC
j_gene: TRBJ1-2
v_gene: TRBV29-1
d_gene: NA
abundance: NA
len: 11

CDR3aa: CSVVKGTGELFF
CDR3nt: TGCAGCGTTGTTAAGGGGACCGGGGAGCTGTTTTTT
j_gene: TRBJ2-2
v_gene: TRBV29-1
d_gene: NA
abundance: many
len: 12

CDR3aa: CARIRPDTDTQYF
CDR3nt: TGTGCCAGAATTCGTCCCGACACAGATACGCAGTATTTT
j_gene: TRBJ2-3
v_gene: TRBV5-3
d_gene: NA
abundance: few
len: 13

CDR3aa: CASSLEDIPEQYF
CDR3nt: TGTGCCAGCAGCTTAGAAGACATACCCGAGCAGTACTTC
j_gene: TRBJ2-7
v_gene: TRBV7-9
d_gene: NA
abundance: many
len: 13

CDR3aa: CASSRIRSNQPQHF
CDR3nt: TGTGCCAGCAGCCGCATTAGGAGCAATCAGCCCCAGCATTTT
j_gene: TRBJ1-5
v_gene: TRBV11-3
d_gene: NA
abundance: NA
len: 14

CDR3aa: CSVVKAVRTDTQYF
CDR3nt: TGCAGCGTCGTAAAGGCGGTTCGCACAGATACGCAGTATTTT
j_gene: TRBJ2-3
v_gene: TRBV29-1
d_gene: NA
abundance: many
len: 14

CDR3aa: CASSPRRGAHYEQYF
CDR3nt: TGTGCCAGTAGTCCACGCCGGGGAGCCCACTACGAGCAGTACTTC
j_gene: TRBJ2-7
v_gene: TRBV19
d_gene: NA
abundance: NA
len: 15

CDR3aa: CSARDSSSGTQYF
CDR3nt: TGCAGTGCTAGGGACAGTTCAAGCGGGACCCAGTACTTC
j_gene: TRBJ2-5
v_gene: TRBV20-1
d_gene: NA
abundance: NA
len: 13

CDR3aa: CASSLRPGYTEAFF
CDR3nt: TGTGCCAGCAGTTTAAGGCCAGGATACACTGAAGCTTTCTTT
j_gene: TRBJ1-1
v_gene: TRBV27
d_gene: NA
abundance: NA
len: 14

CDR3aa: CATSPGTGRLDTEAFF
CDR3nt: TGTGCCACCAGCCCTGGGACAGGGAGGTTGGACACTGAAGCTTTCTTT
j_gene: TRBJ1-1
v_gene: TRBV15
d_gene: TRBD1
abundance: NA
len: 16

CDR3aa: CASSYSEGYYTF
CDR3nt: TGTGCCAGCAGTTACTCTGAGGGATACTACACCTTC
j_gene: TRBJ1-2
v_gene: TRBV6-6
d_gene: NA
abundance: few
len: 12